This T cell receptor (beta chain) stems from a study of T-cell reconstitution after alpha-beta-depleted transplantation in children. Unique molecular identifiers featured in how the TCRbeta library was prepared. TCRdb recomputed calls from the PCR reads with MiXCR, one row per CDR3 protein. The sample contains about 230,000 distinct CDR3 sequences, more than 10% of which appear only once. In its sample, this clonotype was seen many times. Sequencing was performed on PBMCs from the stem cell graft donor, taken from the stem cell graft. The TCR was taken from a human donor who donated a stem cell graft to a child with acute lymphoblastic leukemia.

Written as DNA, the CDR3 is TGTGCCAGTAGTATCAGCAGGGTTTCAGATACGCAGTATTTT. It is translated as CASSISRVSDTQYF. The chain recombines TRBV19 with TRBJ2-3, with D perhaps TRBD1 (5 bases). The CDR3 extends over 14 amino acids. Germline CDR1 LNHDA, CDR2 SQIVND (reference sequence). Trimming pared 3 bases from V and 4 bases from J, leaving 11 bases between. The whole variable domain, remainder taken from reference TRBV19 and TRBJ2-3, is DGGITQSPKYLFRKEGQNVTLSCEQNLNHDAMYWYRQDPGQGLRLIYYSQIVNDFQKGDIAEGYSVSREKKESFPLTVTSAQKNPTAFYLCASSISRVSDTQYFGPGTRLTVL.